This T cell receptor beta chain comes out of a study of blood T cells in healthy people across ages (dated by TCRdb to the mid-2010s). Notes on the research overall: In model experiments, template switching captured about one uniquely barcoded TCR beta cDNA molecule for every two T cells. Age-related changes in TCR beta repertoire diversity were measured in the study by deep sequencing normalized with unique cDNA molecular identifiers. The donors were split into four age groups: young (average 16 years), middle-aged (roughly 40), aged (roughly 60) and long-lived (roughly 77). The study analyzed two additional independent replicas of 1 million unique cDNA reads from the same blood draw for two donors, one aged 18 to 30 and one aged 80 or older.

Worth noting for this clonotype: Its binding antigen is unknown. Germline is not matched at one junction end, which may reflect a read error.

Donors were 35 to 40 systemically healthy Caucasian individuals from Russia aged about 6 to 100 years. About 10 milliliters of peripheral blood were drawn from each donor into EDTA-treated Vacutainer tubes. Ficoll-Paque density-gradient centrifugation was used to isolate PBMCs, with at least 6.5 million per sample. Trizol reagent was used to extract total RNA from the PBMCs, yielding at least 5 micrograms per sample. Naive CD45RAhigh/CD27high T cell percentages were measured by flow cytometry on a PBMC aliquot from every donor. The cysteine opens and the phenylalanine closes a CDR3 of 10 amino acids. This entry keeps only the CDR3 DNA: 30 bases, framed from base 1. Via the germline V gene, CDR1 is MNHNS and CDR2 SASEGT. The protocol used for the library was 5' RACE. Reads for this sample came from an Illumina HiSeq 2500. A second PCR of about 7 to 12 cycles was run with a J-beta primer mix and a sample-barcoded 5' primer. A template-switch 5' adaptor carrying 12 random nucleotides introduced a unique molecular identifier onto each TCR beta cDNA molecule. At least 2.5 million CDR3-containing paired-end reads were obtained from each sample. First-strand cDNA was synthesized from all RNA with the Mint cDNA synthesis kit, primed by a TRBC-specific oligonucleotide. After uracil-DNA glycosylase treatment, a first 18-cycle PCR used universal primers M1SS and BC2_uni_R on all cDNA. On the study's bioinformatics: For normalization, 1 million high-quality reads, each with a distinct molecular identifier, were randomly selected from each sample. Reads with shared molecular identifiers were discarded instead of being binned into consensus sequences. MiTCR, with a Q25 quality threshold and the strictest error-elimination algorithm, was used for CDR3 identification, clonotype clustering and error correction. A nonparametric unseen species model with Euler transformation was used to estimate a lower bound on total TCR beta diversity. Using fastp at Q25 and MiXCR, TCRdb reprocessed the public reads and kept productive beta chains. Rows are combined by CDR3 protein, so each entry shows the most common genes and DNA. The authors' filters were not applied to this entry. The sample records around 990,000 distinct CDR3 sequences, 20% to 25% of which are singletons. Jointly, the top ten make up approximately 0.71% of the sample.

The research as a whole found: Compared with the aged group, the long-lived group had more naive CD4+ T cells, fewer expanded clones and increased TCR diversity, a pattern suggesting age selection. Observed TCR beta diversity per million T cells fell roughly linearly with age, and a significant reduction was already apparent by age about 36. The percentage of naive T cells measured by flow cytometry correlated strongly with observed TCR beta diversity. Bulk unsorted PBMC profiling prevented conclusive comparison of naive and antigen-experienced compartments. Because donor CMV infection status was unknown, age-related changes in expanded clonotypes were potentially confounded. Estimates of total diversity from one million sequenced T cells were regarded as lower bounds and underestimates.

The data also belong to a second study, concerning T cells of mothers and their children. As the second study states: Nine systemically healthy Caucasian individuals served as donors, namely three mothers together with their six children. cDNA synthesis consumed the entire amount of extracted RNA, loaded at 1.5 ug RNA in each 15 ul reaction. In the second PCR, sample barcodes and 2-4 random nucleotides were introduced via the M1S primer. Over 8.5 million TCR beta CDR3 reads came from each mother, compared with about 3 million reads from each child. Thymic selection shapes the output of TCR recombination in a similar way in related and unrelated pairs, and inherited differences have a minor effect. Normalized repertoire overlap in related mother-child pairs was always slightly higher than in unrelated mother-child pairs, but the difference was never significant. No persistent microchimeric T cell clones were found, with a detection sensitivity of 80 to 100 clones per million clonotypes. Deep NGS was used in the study to compare the TCR beta repertoires of mothers and children and to look for features that separate related mother-child pairs from unrelated individuals. The mean age was roughly 40 +/- 4 years for the mothers and 11 +/- 4 years for the children. After adapter ligation with NEBNext reagents, the libraries were sequenced on Illumina HiSeq 2000 with 100+100 nt paired-end reads. To prevent cross-contamination, the mother and child libraries were prepared one month apart and sequenced in separate runs. For each donor, between about 450,000 and 2,300,000 distinct TCR beta clonotypes were identified. Naive TCR beta clonotypes were estimated from low-frequency clonotypes matched to each donor's FACS-determined naive share, without sorting.

The chain is assembled from TRBV6-1 and TRBJ2-5; 8 bases in between match TRBD1. The sample consisted of blood. The clonotype comes from a girl aged 2 to 9 in good health. CDR3 loop: CASSGQGKFF. The sequenced DNA: TGTGCCAGCAGTGGACAGGGGAAGTTCTTC.